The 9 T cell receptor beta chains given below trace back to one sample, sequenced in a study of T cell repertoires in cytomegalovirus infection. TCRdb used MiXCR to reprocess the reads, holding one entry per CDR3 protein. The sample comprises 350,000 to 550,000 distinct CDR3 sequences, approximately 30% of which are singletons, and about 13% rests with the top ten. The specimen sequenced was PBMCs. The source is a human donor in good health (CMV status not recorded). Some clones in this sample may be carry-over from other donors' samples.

This CDR3 is CASSEGFEQYF. The CDR3 nucleotides read TGTGCCAGCAGTGAGGGATTCGAGCAGTACTTC. The chain joins TRBV12-3 or TRBV12-4 to TRBJ2-7, with a weak D call TRBD2 (5 bases). The CDR3 is 11 amino acids. V lost 5 bases to trimming and J lost 6 bases, with 8 bases between them.

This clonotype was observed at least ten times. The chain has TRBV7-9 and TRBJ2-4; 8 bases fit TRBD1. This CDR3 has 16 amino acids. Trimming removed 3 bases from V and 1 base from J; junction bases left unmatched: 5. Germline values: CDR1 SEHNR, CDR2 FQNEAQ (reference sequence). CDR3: CASSFGRGLAKNIQYF. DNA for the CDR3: TGTGCCAGCAGCTTTGGCAGGGGGCTGGCCAAAAACATTCAGTACTTC.

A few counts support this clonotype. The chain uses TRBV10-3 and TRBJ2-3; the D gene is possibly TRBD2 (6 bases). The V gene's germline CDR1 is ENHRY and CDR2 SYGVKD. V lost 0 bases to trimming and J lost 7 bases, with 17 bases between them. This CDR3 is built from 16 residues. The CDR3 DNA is TGTGCCATCAGTGAGTCGGGACTCACCTCCGGGTATACGCAGTATTTT. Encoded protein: CAISESGLTSGYTQYF.

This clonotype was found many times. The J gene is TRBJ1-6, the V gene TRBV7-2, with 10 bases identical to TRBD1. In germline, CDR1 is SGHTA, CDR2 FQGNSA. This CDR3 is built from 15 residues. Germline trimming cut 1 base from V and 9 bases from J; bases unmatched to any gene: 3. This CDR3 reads CASSLGGQGSSPLHF. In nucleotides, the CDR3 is TGTGCCAGCAGCTTAGGGGGACAGGGGTCTTCACCCCTCCACTTT.

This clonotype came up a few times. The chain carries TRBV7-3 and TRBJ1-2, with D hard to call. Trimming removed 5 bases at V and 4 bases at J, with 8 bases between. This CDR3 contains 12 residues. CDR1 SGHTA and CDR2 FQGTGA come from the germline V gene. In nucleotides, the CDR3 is TGTGCCAGCAGCGACGGTATCTATGGCTACACCTTC. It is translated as CASSDGIYGYTF.

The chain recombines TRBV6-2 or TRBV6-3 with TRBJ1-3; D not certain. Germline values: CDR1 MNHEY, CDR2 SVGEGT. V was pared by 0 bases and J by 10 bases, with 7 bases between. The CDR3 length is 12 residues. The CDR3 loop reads CASSYSMRTIYF. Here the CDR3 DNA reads TGTGCCAGCAGTTACTCGATGCGGACCATATATTTT.

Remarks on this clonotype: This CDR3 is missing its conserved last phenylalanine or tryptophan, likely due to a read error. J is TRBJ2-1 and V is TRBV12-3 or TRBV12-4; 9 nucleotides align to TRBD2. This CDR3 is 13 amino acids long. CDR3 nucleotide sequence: TGTGCCAGCAGTCTAGCGGGGATAAATGAGCAGTTCTTA. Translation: CASSLAGINEQFL.

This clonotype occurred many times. The CDR3 DNA sequence: TGTGCCAGCAGCGAGACTAGCGGAGACCAAGAGACCCAGTACTTC. Encoded protein: CASSETSGDQETQYF. The chain recombines TRBV4-2 with TRBJ2-5; TRBD2 matches at 9 bases. Germline values: CDR1 LGHNA, CDR2 YNFKEQ. This CDR3 has 15 residues. Trimming cost V 5 bases and J 0 bases; bases outside gene matches: 4.

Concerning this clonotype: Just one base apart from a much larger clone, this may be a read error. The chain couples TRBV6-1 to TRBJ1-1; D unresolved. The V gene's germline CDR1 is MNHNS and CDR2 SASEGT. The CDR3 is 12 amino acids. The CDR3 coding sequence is TGTGCCAGCAGACGGACCGGCACTGAAGCTTTATTT. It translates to CASRRTGTEALF.